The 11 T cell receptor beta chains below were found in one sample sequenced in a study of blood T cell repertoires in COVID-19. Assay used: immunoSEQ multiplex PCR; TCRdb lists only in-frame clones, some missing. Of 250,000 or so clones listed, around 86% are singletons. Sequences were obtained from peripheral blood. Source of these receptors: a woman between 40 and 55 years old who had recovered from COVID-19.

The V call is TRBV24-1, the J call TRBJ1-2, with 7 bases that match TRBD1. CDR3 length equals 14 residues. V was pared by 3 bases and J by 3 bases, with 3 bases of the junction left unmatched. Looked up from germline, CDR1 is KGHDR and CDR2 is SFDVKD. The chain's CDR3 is CATSDLDRDYGYTF. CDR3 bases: TGTGCCACCAGTGATCTCGACAGGGACTATGGCTACACCTTC.

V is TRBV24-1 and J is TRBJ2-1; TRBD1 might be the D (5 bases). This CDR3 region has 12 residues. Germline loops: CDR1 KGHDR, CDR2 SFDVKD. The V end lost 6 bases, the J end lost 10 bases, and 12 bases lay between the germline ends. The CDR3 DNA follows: TGTGCCACCAGTCACCAGGGCAACGAGCAGTTCTTC. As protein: CATSHQGNEQFF.

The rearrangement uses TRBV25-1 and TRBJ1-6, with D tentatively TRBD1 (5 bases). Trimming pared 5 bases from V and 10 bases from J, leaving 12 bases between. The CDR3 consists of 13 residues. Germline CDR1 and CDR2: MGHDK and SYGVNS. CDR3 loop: CASSPQGGSPLHF. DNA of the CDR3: TGTGCCAGCAGTCCTCAGGGAGGATCACCCCTCCACTTT. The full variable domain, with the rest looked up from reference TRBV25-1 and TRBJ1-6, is EADIYQTPRYLVIGTGKKITLECSQTMGHDKMYWYQQDPGMELHLIHYSYGVNSTEKGDLSSESTVSRIRTEHFPLTLESARPSHTSQYLCASSPQGGSPLHFGNGTRLTVT.

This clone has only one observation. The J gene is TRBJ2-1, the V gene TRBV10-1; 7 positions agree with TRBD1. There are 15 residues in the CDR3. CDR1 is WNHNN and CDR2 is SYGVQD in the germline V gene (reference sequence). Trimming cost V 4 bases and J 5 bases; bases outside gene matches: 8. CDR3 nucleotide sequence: TGCGCCAGCAGTGGAGACAGGGAAGGGGACAATGAGCAGTTCTTC. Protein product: CASSGDREGDNEQFF.

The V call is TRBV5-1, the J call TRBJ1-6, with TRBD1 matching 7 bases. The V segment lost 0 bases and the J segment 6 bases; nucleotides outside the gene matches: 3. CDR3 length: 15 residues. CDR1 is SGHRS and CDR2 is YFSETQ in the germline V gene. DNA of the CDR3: TGCGCCAGCAGCTTGGAGGGACAGAGTAATTCACCCCTCCACTTT. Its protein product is CASSLEGQSNSPLHF.

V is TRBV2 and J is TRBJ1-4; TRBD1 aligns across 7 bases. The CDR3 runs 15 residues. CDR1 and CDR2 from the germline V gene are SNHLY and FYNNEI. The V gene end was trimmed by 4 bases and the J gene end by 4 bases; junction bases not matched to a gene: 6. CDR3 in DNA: TGTGCCAGCAGTGGCCGGGACAGTCGTAATGAAAAACTGTTTTTT. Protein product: CASSGRDSRNEKLFF.

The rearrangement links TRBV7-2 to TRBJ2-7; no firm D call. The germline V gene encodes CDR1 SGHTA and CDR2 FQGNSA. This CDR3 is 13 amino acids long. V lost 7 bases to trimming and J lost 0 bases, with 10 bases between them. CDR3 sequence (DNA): TGTGCCAGCATCAGAACCAACTCCTACGAGCAGTACTTC. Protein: CASIRTNSYEQYF.

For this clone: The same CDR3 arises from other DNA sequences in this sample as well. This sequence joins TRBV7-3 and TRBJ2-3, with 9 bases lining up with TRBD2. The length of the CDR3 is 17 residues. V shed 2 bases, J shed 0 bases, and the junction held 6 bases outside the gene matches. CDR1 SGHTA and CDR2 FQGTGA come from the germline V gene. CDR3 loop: CASSLAGGLISTDTQYF. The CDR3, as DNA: TGTGCCAGCAGCTTAGCGGGGGGGTTGATTAGCACAGATACGCAGTATTTT.

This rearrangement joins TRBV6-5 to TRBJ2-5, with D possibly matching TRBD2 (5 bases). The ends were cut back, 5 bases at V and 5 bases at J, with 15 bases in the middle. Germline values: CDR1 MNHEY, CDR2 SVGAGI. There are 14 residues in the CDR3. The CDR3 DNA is TGTGCCAGCAGTCCCCTCCGAGGGATTGAGACCCAGTACTTC. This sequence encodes CASSPLRGIETQYF.

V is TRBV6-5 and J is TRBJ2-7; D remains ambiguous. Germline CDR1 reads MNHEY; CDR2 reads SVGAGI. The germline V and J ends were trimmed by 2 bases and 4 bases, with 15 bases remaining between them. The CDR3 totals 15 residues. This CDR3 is CASSYDTPQYYEQYF. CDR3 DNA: TGTGCCAGCAGTTACGACACCCCCCAGTATTACGAGCAGTACTTC.

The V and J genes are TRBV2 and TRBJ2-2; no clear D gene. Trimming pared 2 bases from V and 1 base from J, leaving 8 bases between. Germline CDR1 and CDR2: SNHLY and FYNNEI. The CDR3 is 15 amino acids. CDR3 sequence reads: CASSEMGRNTGELFF. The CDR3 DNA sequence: TGTGCCAGCAGTGAAATGGGCCGGAACACCGGGGAGCTGTTTTTT. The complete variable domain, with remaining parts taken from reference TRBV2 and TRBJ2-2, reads EPEVTQTPSHQVTQMGQEVILRCVPISNHLYFYWYRQILGQKVEFLVSFYNNEISEKSEIFDDQFSVERPDGSNFTLKIRSTKLEDSAMYFCASSEMGRNTGELFFGEGSRLTVL.